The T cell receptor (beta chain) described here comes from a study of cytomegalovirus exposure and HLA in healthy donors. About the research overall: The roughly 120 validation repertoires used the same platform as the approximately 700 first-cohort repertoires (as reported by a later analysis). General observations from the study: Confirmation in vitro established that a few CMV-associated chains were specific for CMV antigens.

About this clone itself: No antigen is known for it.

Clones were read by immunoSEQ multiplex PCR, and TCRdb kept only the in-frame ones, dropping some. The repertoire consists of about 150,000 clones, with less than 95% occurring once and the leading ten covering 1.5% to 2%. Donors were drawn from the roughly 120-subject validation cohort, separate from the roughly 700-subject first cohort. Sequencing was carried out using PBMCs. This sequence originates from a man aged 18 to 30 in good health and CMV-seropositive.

CDR3 protein: CASSSHRGQGNYGYTF. As DNA, the CDR3 is TGTGCCAGCAGCTCTCACAGGGGGCAAGGGAACTATGGCTACACCTTC. The chain employs TRBV7-8 and TRBJ1-2; 9 nucleotides align to TRBD1. From germline, CDR1 is SGHVS and CDR2 FQNEAQ. The CDR3 loop spans 16 amino acids. After removal of 4 bases from V and 2 bases from J, the junction contained 8 bases not matched to a gene.